One and the same sample provided the 17 T cell receptor beta chains below, sequenced in a study of blood T cell repertoires in COVID-19. Clones were read by immunoSEQ multiplex PCR, and TCRdb kept only the in-frame ones, dropping some. The sample consists of about 270,000 clones, about 87% of them appearing once. The specimen sequenced was PBMCs or T cells enriched from blood (not recorded which). These receptors all stem from a woman in her twenties or thirties with acute COVID-19.

With regard to this clone: Other DNA sequences within the sample encode an identical CDR3. CDR3 sequence reads: CASSLADNEQFF. The DNA of the CDR3 is TGTGCCAGCAGTTTAGCAGACAATGAGCAGTTCTTC. The chain couples TRBV28 to TRBJ2-1; D is uncertain. The V gene's germline CDR1 is MDHEN and CDR2 SYDVKM. This CDR3 is built from 12 residues. Between the trimmed V and J ends, which lost 2 bases and 5 bases, there was a span of 4 bases.

This chain links TRBV4-3 with TRBJ2-2, with 7 nucleotides matching TRBD1. Germline V CDR1 and CDR2: LGHNA, YSLEER. CDR3 size: 16 residues. Trimming took 0 bases from V and 4 from J; bases not matched to a gene: 5. The CDR3 reads CASSQEWGQRTGELFF. CDR3 DNA: TGCGCCAGCAGCCAAGAATGGGGACAGCGCACCGGGGAGCTGTTTTTT.

This chain uses TRBV12-3 or TRBV12-4 with TRBJ1-5; D is perhaps TRBD1 (6 bases). CDR3 length: 13 residues. Trimming stripped 6 bases from V and 6 bases from J, with 12 bases between. The CDR3 DNA sequence: TGTGCCAGCAGAGGGACAACGGGTCAGCCCCAGCATTTT. Protein: CASRGTTGQPQHF.

The chain combines TRBV4-1 with TRBJ1-2, with TRBD1 identical over 7 bases. In germline, CDR1 is MGHRA, CDR2 YSYEKL. The CDR3 spans 15 residues. Trimming removed 6 bases from V and 2 bases from J; junction bases left unmatched: 9. Here the CDR3 DNA reads TGCGCCAGCAGAAACCCAATACAGGGGAACTATGGCTACACCTTC. Translated: CASRNPIQGNYGYTF.

With regard to this clone: This CDR3 is also generated by other DNA sequences in the sample. The V call is TRBV18, the J call TRBJ1-1; a possible D gene is TRBD1 (6 bases). The CDR3 covers 12 residues. Germline-derived CDR1 and CDR2 are KGHSH and LQKENI. The V end was cut by 2 bases, the J end by 7 bases, with 8 bases between. The CDR3 DNA is TGTGCCAGCTCACCAGGGGGCGGTGAAGCTTTCTTT. It codes for CASSPGGGEAFF.

CDR3 sequence reads: CASSVEGRANTEAFF. CDR3 nucleotides: TGTGCCAGCAGCGTAGAGGGGAGGGCGAACACTGAAGCTTTCTTT. J is TRBJ1-1 and V is TRBV9, with D possibly TRBD1 on 5 matching bases. The V gene lost 0 bases and the J gene lost 1 base, with 10 bases spanning the gap. The CDR3 covers 15 residues. CDR1 is SGDLS, CDR2 YYNGEE, per germline. Variable domain in full (rest from reference TRBV9 and TRBJ1-1): DSGVTQTPKHLITATGQRVTLRCSPRSGDLSVYWYQQSLDQGLQFLIQYYNGEERAKGNILERFSAQQFPDLHSELNLSSLELGDSALYFCASSVEGRANTEAFFGQGTRLTVV.

The chain recombines TRBV11-2 with TRBJ1-3; tentatively, D is TRBD1 (6 bases). Germline V gene sequence: CDR1 SGHAT, CDR2 FQNNGV. V was shortened by 5 bases and J by 2 bases, with 10 bases between the two germline ends. The CDR3 has 14 residues. The CDR3 DNA is TGTGCCAGCAGCCCAGGGACAACTGGAAACACCATATATTTT. The encoded protein is CASSPGTTGNTIYF.

The V gene is TRBV24-1, the J gene TRBJ2-1; 9 bases agree with TRBD1. CDR3 length equals 14 residues. Trimming removed 10 bases from V and 3 bases from J; junction bases left unmatched: 6. Germline V gene sequence: CDR1 KGHDR, CDR2 SFDVKD. CDR3: CATMDRGYYNEQFF. CDR3 nucleotide sequence: TGTGCCACTATGGACAGGGGATACTACAATGAGCAGTTCTTC.

The rearrangement joins TRBV4-1 to TRBJ2-6, with D possibly TRBD1 on 6 matching bases. Germline CDR1 reads MGHRA; CDR2 reads YSYEKL. The CDR3 spans 18 residues. The germline V and J ends were trimmed by 0 bases and 0 bases, with 12 bases remaining between them. The CDR3 DNA reads as TGCGCCAGCAGCCAAGATTGGGCAGGGGCCTCTGGGGCCAACGTCCTGACTTTC. Its translation: CASSQDWAGASGANVLTF.

The table lists this clone with a few counts. The genes are TRBV29-1 and TRBJ1-1; D perhaps matches TRBD1 (5 bases). The CDR3 sequence is 19 residues long. V lost 5 bases and J lost 4, with 32 bases in between. The germline CDR1 and CDR2 sequences are SQVTM and ANQGSEA. Written as DNA, the CDR3 is TGCAGCGTTACAGGAGTCACTGAAGCTTCGCGCGGGGGAGTCACTGAAGCTTTCTTT. It yields the protein CSVTGVTEASRGGVTEAFF.

The sample holds a few counts of this clone. V and J are TRBV29-1 and TRBJ1-2; a weak D match, TRBD1 (5 bases). With 6 bases removed from V and 3 bases from J, the gap between germline ends came to 11 bases. The germline CDR1 and CDR2 sequences are SQVTM and ANQGSEA. This CDR3 has 12 amino acids. The CDR3 region has the DNA TGCAGCGTCCTGACAGACTACTATGGCTACACCTTC. Its translation is CSVLTDYYGYTF.

The chain links TRBV5-1 to TRBJ1-2; D gene uncertain. Trimming shortened V by 2 bases and J by 2 bases, and 10 bases separated the two germline ends. The CDR3 is 14 amino acids. The germline CDR1 and CDR2 sequences are SGHRS and YFSETQ. CDR3 DNA sequence: TGCGCCAGCAGCTTAGGAGGGTACAACTATGGCTACACCTTC. Amino acid sequence: CASSLGGYNYGYTF.

As regards this clone: Other DNA sequences in this sample translate to the same CDR3. The gene calls are TRBV27 and TRBJ1-2; 8 positions match TRBD1. This CDR3 region has 13 residues. Germline CDR1 is MNHEY and CDR2 is SMNVEV (reference sequence). V was pared by 5 bases and J by 7 bases, with 6 bases of the junction left unmatched. Here the CDR3 DNA reads TGTGCCAGCAGTCTTGGACAGGGAAGTGGCTACACCTTC. Its translation is CASSLGQGSGYTF.

The V call is TRBV28, the J call TRBJ2-7; 7 bases agree with TRBD2. This CDR3 region has 15 residues. From germline, CDR1 is MDHEN and CDR2 SYDVKM. Unmatched junction bases numbered 9, after V lost 7 bases and J lost 0 bases. CDR3 sequence (DNA): TGTGCCAGCATTGACCAAGCGGGGATCTCCTACGAGCAGTACTTC. Encoded protein: CASIDQAGISYEQYF.

CDR3 DNA sequence: TGTGCCAGCAGCCACTCGAGACTAGCGGGAGCGAATGAGCAGTTCTTC. Its protein product is CASSHSRLAGANEQFF. The rearrangement joins TRBV14 to TRBJ2-1; 12 bases line up with TRBD2. The CDR3 runs 16 residues. Germline CDR1 and CDR2: SGHDN and FVKESK. V lost 3 bases to trimming and J lost 7 bases; unmatched junction nucleotides: 7.

The gene calls are TRBV7-2 and TRBJ1-2; 7 bases map to TRBD1. CDR1 and CDR2 from the germline V gene are SGHTA and FQGNSA. V trimming: 5 bases; J trimming: 4 bases; junction bases outside the gene matches: 16. The CDR3 contains 17 residues. DNA of the CDR3: TGTGCCAGCAGCCTGGATACAGGGGTGGGGGACTCCTATGGCTACACCTTC. Residues: CASSLDTGVGDSYGYTF.

This chain joins TRBV7-2 and TRBJ1-2, with a weak D call TRBD1 (5 bases). The CDR3 consists of 14 residues. Trimming shortened V by 4 bases and J by 0 bases, and 9 bases separated the two germline ends. Germline CDR1 and CDR2: SGHTA and FQGNSA. The CDR3 nucleotides read TGTGCCAGCAGCTACGACAGAGCTAACTATGGCTACACCTTC. Translating it yields CASSYDRANYGYTF.